This T cell receptor (beta chain) was obtained from a study of T cells after yellow fever vaccination. TCRdb re-analysed the 5' RACE reads in MiXCR, keeping a single row per CDR3 protein. The sample contains a few hundred thousand distinct CDR3 sequences, around 20% of which appear only once. This CDR3 is built from 15 residues. Trimming removed 5 bases from V and 3 bases from J, with 17 bases in between. Germline CDR1 is MNHEY and CDR2 is SVGEGT. This clonotype was sampled from a man aged 18 to 30 who received the YFV17D yellow fever vaccine. The chain couples TRBV6-2 or TRBV6-3 to TRBJ2-7; D might be TRBD1 (6 bases). This material consisted of PBMCs, taken before the yellow fever booster vaccination. CDR3 in amino acids: CASSGTGTPIYEQYV. CDR3 DNA: TGTGCCAGCAGTGGAACCGGGACACCCATCTACGAGCAGTACGTC.